Presented here are 27 T cell receptor beta chains from one specimen sequenced in a study of OX40 agonist ivuxolimab in advanced cancers. Libraries were constructed by the immunoSEQ multiplex PCR assay. This immuneACCESS table, as held by TCRdb, lists in-frame sequences with V and J called but not all clones. Of the missing ones, under half trace to an unresolved V gene in checked studies; the others have no known cause. The table for this sample lists some 50,000 clones; approximately 80% of them were counted only once. The ten largest clones capture 0.69% of the sample. The source material was CD4+ or CD8+ T cells sorted from blood, sampled in a trial of the OX40 agonist ivuxolimab. All receptors come from an adult with an advanced solid tumor such as melanoma, head and neck, liver or kidney cancer.

J is TRBJ2-7 and V is TRBV6-5, with TRBD2 matching 10 bases. This CDR3 region has 16 residues. V was clipped by 2 bases and J by 2 bases; unmatched bases: 6. CDR1 is MNHEY and CDR2 is SVGAGI in the germline V gene. CDR3 loop: CASSYRGLAETYEQYF. The DNA of the CDR3 is TGTGCCAGCAGTTACCGAGGACTAGCGGAGACCTACGAGCAGTACTTC.

CDR3 DNA: TGCGCCAGCAGCTTGGATGTCGGACAGGGCACAGATACGCAGTATTTT. Its protein product is CASSLDVGQGTDTQYF. The V and J genes are TRBV5-1 and TRBJ2-3, with 7 positions matching TRBD1. CDR1 and CDR2 (germline): SGHRS, YFSETQ. V lost 0 bases, J lost 1 base, and 5 bases stayed unmatched. The CDR3 extends over 16 amino acids.

The chain is built from TRBV5-4 and TRBJ2-7; tentatively, D is TRBD1 (6 bases). This CDR3 is built from 14 residues. Germline V gives CDR1 SGHNT, CDR2 YYREEE (reference sequence). Deletions cut 4 bases from V and 2 bases from J, with 13 bases between. CDR3: CASSPDSQTYEQYF. CDR3 coding DNA: TGTGCCAGCAGCCCGGACAGCCAAACCTACGAGCAGTACTTC.

The rearrangement uses TRBV6-6 and TRBJ1-2; 7 nucleotides line up with TRBD1. Germline V gives CDR1 MNHNY, CDR2 SVGAGI (reference sequence). There are 15 residues in the CDR3. The J segment lost 8 bases and the V segment lost 2 bases, leaving 11 bases of the junction unmatched. The CDR3 DNA follows: TGTGCCAGCAGTTACCATGCGGACAGGAGCGTAGGCTACACCTTC. This codes for CASSYHADRSVGYTF.

The chain recombines TRBV2 with TRBJ2-7, with 14 nucleotides matching TRBD2. The CDR3 is made up of 19 amino acids. With V trimmed by 7 bases and J by 3 bases, 17 bases remained unmatched. CDR1 is SNHLY and CDR2 is FYNNEI in the germline V gene. CDR3 in amino acids: CASIPRGLAGALRHYEQYF. The CDR3, as DNA: TGTGCCAGCATCCCTAGGGGACTAGCGGGGGCCCTTCGACACTACGAGCAGTACTTC.

This clone appeared a few times. This chain links TRBV5-1 with TRBJ1-4; 7 bases fit TRBD1. The length of the CDR3 is 16 residues. CDR1 is SGHRS, CDR2 YFSETQ, per germline. After removal of 4 bases from V and 0 bases from J, the junction contained 6 bases not matched to a gene. The CDR3 loop reads CASSLGDRATNEKLFF. CDR3 DNA: TGCGCCAGCAGCCTAGGGGACAGAGCAACTAATGAAAAACTGTTTTTT.

By share, this clone counts as medium-sized. The rearrangement uses TRBV9 and TRBJ2-2; D tentatively reads TRBD1 or TRBD2 (6 bases each). Germline lookup yields CDR1 SGDLS and CDR2 YYNGEE. The CDR3 has 15 amino acids. Trimming left V 5 bases short and J 4 bases short, with 15 bases between. CDR3 sequence (DNA): TGTGCCAGCAGTCGGTGGGGGGCCAGCACCGGGGAGCTGTTTTTT. It codes for CASSRWGASTGELFF.

This rearrangement joins TRBV5-1 to TRBJ2-1, with 7 nucleotides matching TRBD2. V shed 4 bases, J shed 3 bases, and the junction held 4 bases outside the gene matches. The CDR3 sequence is 14 residues long. In germline, CDR1 is SGHRS, CDR2 YFSETQ. The CDR3 region has the DNA TGCGCCAGCAGCCCCCGGGGGGACTACAATGAGCAGTTCTTC. Protein product: CASSPRGDYNEQFF.

This chain links TRBV5-6 with TRBJ2-7, with D possibly being TRBD1 (6 bases). In germline, CDR1 is SGHDT, CDR2 YYEEEE. Deletions cut 0 bases from V and 9 bases from J, with 31 bases between. The CDR3 length is 19 residues. The CDR3 coding sequence is TGTGCCAGCAGCTTGGCGGCAGGGGTTCCTACGTCGGTGGTTGGAATGCAGTACTTC. Translation gives CASSLAAGVPTSVVGMQYF. The full variable domain, in which reference TRBV5-6 and TRBJ2-7 provide the parts outside the CDR3, is DAGVTQSPTHLIKTRGQQVTLRCSPKSGHDTVSWYQQALGQGPQFIFQYYEEEERQRGNFPDRFSGHQFPNYSSELNVNALLLGDSALYLCASSLAAGVPTSVVGMQYFGPGTRLTVT.

This clone was seen a few times. The CDR3 nucleotides are TGTGCCAGCAGTGTAGAGAACACTGAAGCTTTCTTT. Protein product: CASSVENTEAFF. The rearrangement joins TRBV2 to TRBJ1-1; D unresolved. V lost 4 bases to trimming and J lost 1 base, with 4 bases between them. This CDR3 spans 12 amino acids. Germline loops: CDR1 SNHLY, CDR2 FYNNEI.

The chain joins TRBV7-2 to TRBJ2-7, with D perhaps given as TRBD1 or TRBD2 (5 bases each). V gave up 4 bases and J gave up 0 bases, with 13 bases separating them. The CDR3 length is 15 residues. CDR1 and CDR2 from the germline V gene are SGHTA and FQGNSA. CDR3 bases: TGTGCCAGCAGCTCGGGACGGCTCCGCTCCTACGAGCAGTACTTC. Encoded protein: CASSSGRLRSYEQYF.

V and J are TRBV10-2 and TRBJ2-5, with no clear D. The CDR3 has 11 residues. Deletions cut 3 bases from V and 4 bases from J, with 3 bases between. Per the germline V gene, CDR1 is WSHSY and CDR2 is SAAADI. CDR3 in amino acids: CASSERETQYF. In DNA, the CDR3 is TGCGCCAGCAGTGAAAGAGAGACCCAGTACTTC.

The rearrangement links TRBV27 to TRBJ1-5, with D possibly matching TRBD1 (5 bases). The germline V gene has CDR1 MNHEY and CDR2 SMNVEV (reference sequence). This CDR3 is built from 14 residues. V was cut by 2 bases and J by 7 bases, with 12 bases left in between. CDR3 in amino acids: CASSLAGPRQPQHF. The CDR3 nucleotides read TGTGCCAGCAGTTTAGCGGGACCGAGGCAGCCCCAGCATTTT.

The chain employs TRBV27 and TRBJ1-2; tentative D call: TRBD1 (6 bases). V lost 7 bases and J 8 bases, leaving 17 bases between the germline ends. Germline V CDR1 and CDR2: MNHEY, SMNVEV (reference sequence). There are 13 residues in the CDR3. As DNA, the CDR3 is TGTGCCAGCAACCGGGGGCCTGGGGAGGGCTACACCTTC. It is translated as CASNRGPGEGYTF.

This sequence joins TRBV6-5 and TRBJ1-2, with D perhaps TRBD1 (6 bases). Trimming pared 2 bases from V and 2 bases from J, leaving 15 bases between. The CDR3 spans 16 residues. Germline CDR1 and CDR2: MNHEY and SVGAGI. The CDR3 reads CASSYQSRGPNYGYTF. CDR3 DNA sequence: TGTGCCAGCAGTTACCAGAGCAGGGGCCCCAACTATGGCTACACCTTC.

This clone has just a few counts. The chain recombines TRBV28 with TRBJ2-3, with 7 bases lining up with TRBD2. Germline trimming cut 7 bases from V and 2 bases from J; bases unmatched to any gene: 6. Germline V gene data show CDR1 as MDHEN and CDR2 as SYDVKM. This CDR3 contains 14 residues. The CDR3 loop is CASMSGGDTDTQYF. The DNA of the CDR3 is TGTGCCAGCATGTCGGGGGGAGACACAGATACGCAGTATTTT.

The chain couples TRBV6-1 to TRBJ2-2, with TRBD2 matching 12 bases. Germline V CDR1 and CDR2: MNHNS, SASEGT. J lost 9 bases, V lost 4 bases, and 9 bases had no gene match. The CDR3 covers 16 residues. The DNA of the CDR3 is TGTGCCAGCAGTGCCCCTAGCGGGGGGGGCCTTAGGGAGCTGTTTTTT. Translated, it gives CASSAPSGGGLRELFF.

In its sample, this clone was seen a few times. The V and J genes are TRBV6-1 and TRBJ1-6; D is perhaps TRBD1 (5 bases). CDR1 and CDR2 (germline): MNHNS, SASEGT. This CDR3 has 14 residues. The CDR3 spells CAGAGSSYNSPLHF. As DNA, the CDR3 is TGTGCTGGGGCGGGCAGCTCCTATAATTCACCCCTCCACTTT.

The chain employs TRBV2 and TRBJ2-7; 13 nucleotides agree with TRBD2. Germline CDR1 SNHLY, CDR2 FYNNEI. The V segment lost 2 bases and the J segment 7 bases; nucleotides outside the gene matches: 2. The CDR3 has 14 amino acids. CDR3 DNA sequence: TGTGCCAGCAGTGAACAACTAGCGGGGGGGGAGCAGTACTTC. Translated, it gives CASSEQLAGGEQYF.

This clone was counted between two and nine times. V usage is TRBV2 and J usage is TRBJ1-3; D might be TRBD1 (6 bases). Trimming removed 4 bases from V and 0 bases from J, with 10 bases in between. The CDR3 runs to 15 residues. Germline V gene sequence: CDR1 SNHLY, CDR2 FYNNEI. The CDR3 DNA reads TGTGCCAGCAGTGTTGGGACACTCTCTGGAAACACCATATATTTT. The encoded protein is CASSVGTLSGNTIYF.

The rearrangement uses TRBV5-1 and TRBJ2-5; TRBD2 matches 9 bases. V was clipped by 2 bases and J by 4 bases; unmatched bases: 3. Looked up from germline, CDR1 is SGHRS and CDR2 is YFSETQ. The CDR3 covers 14 residues. CDR3 residues: CASSFGTSPETQYF. CDR3 sequence (DNA): TGCGCCAGCAGCTTCGGGACTAGCCCAGAGACCCAGTACTTC.

V and J are TRBV27 and TRBJ1-2; D remains ambiguous. Between the trimmed V and J ends, which lost 4 bases and 5 bases, there was a span of 20 bases. CDR1 is MNHEY and CDR2 is SMNVEV in the germline V gene (reference sequence). This CDR3 has 16 amino acids. The CDR3 coding sequence is TGTGCCAGCAGTTCTAATACCCGGACTGTGGGATATGGCTACACCTTC. Encoded protein: CASSSNTRTVGYGYTF.

The V and J genes are TRBV11-3 and TRBJ2-7; D is perhaps TRBD1 (5 bases). Germline CDR1 SGHNT, CDR2 YENEEA. The CDR3 runs to 15 residues. V lost 4 bases, J lost 2 bases, and 15 bases lay in between. This CDR3 is CASSSPRVSPYEQYF. CDR3 DNA sequence: TGTGCCAGCAGCTCCCCCAGGGTATCCCCCTACGAGCAGTACTTC.

The genes are TRBV7-9 and TRBJ2-1; 7 nucleotides match TRBD1. Germline V lookup: CDR1 SEHNR, CDR2 FQNEAQ (reference sequence). Losses at the gene ends were 4 bases for V and 5 bases for J; bases not matched to a gene: 5. This CDR3 contains 14 residues. The CDR3 sequence: CASSSRGQNNEQFF. The CDR3 DNA reads TGTGCCAGCAGCTCCCGGGGACAGAACAATGAGCAGTTCTTC. Full variable domain (outside the CDR3, taken from reference TRBV7-9 and TRBJ2-1): DTGVSQNPRHKITKRGQNVTFRCDPISEHNRLYWYRQTLGQGPEFLTYFQNEAQLEKSRLLSDRFSAERPKGSFSTLEIQRTEQGDSAMYLCASSSRGQNNEQFFGPGTRLTVL.

The chain employs TRBV7-2 and TRBJ2-5, with TRBD1 as a possible D gene (5 bases). V was shortened by 6 bases and J by 0 bases, with 11 bases between the two germline ends. Per germline, CDR1 SGHTA and CDR2 FQGNSA. The CDR3 is 14 residues long. The CDR3 loop is CASSLRTHQETQYF. DNA for the CDR3: TGTGCCAGCAGTCTCCGGACACACCAAGAGACCCAGTACTTC.

This clone appeared a few times. The chain couples TRBV5-4 to TRBJ1-6; 7 bases are a match to TRBD1. The germline gives CDR1 SGHNT, CDR2 YYREEE (reference sequence). This CDR3 comprises 14 residues. V was pared by 3 bases and J by 8 bases, with 5 bases of the junction left unmatched. The CDR3 is CASSSQGVDSPLHF. In nucleotides, the CDR3 is TGTGCCAGCAGCTCGCAGGGGGTGGATTCACCCCTCCACTTT.

The rearrangement joins TRBV7-8 to TRBJ2-7, with D possibly being TRBD2 (6 bases). The CDR3 contains 16 residues. Germline CDR1 is SGHVS and CDR2 is FQNEAQ. The V and J ends lost 2 bases and 3 bases respectively, with 17 bases between them. CDR3 nucleotide sequence: TGTGCCAGCAGCTTATCTGGGGACTCCCCCCGCTACGAGCAGTACTTC. Its translation: CASSLSGDSPRYEQYF.